This record covers a single TCR beta chain. Expressed TCRB transcripts were sequenced because the isolated RNA had all been reverse transcribed beforehand. The method was immunoSEQ multiplex PCR; TCRdb's version includes in-frame clones alone and lacks a portion of them. This table has some 300,000 clones, under 8.5% appearing once. One heparinised blood draw averaging approximately 120 mL was given by each donor. Markers CD45RO/CCR7/CD25/CD127/CD95/CD27 served to sort CD4+ naive, central memory, regulatory and stem cell-like memory cells. This record belongs to a study of beta chain features in type 1 diabetes. CDR1 ENHRY and CDR2 SYGVKD come from the germline V gene. The CDR3 loop spans 13 amino acids. The J segment lost 6 bases and the V segment lost 9 bases, leaving 6 bases of the junction unmatched.

This receptor was obtained from a woman aged 18-29 years in good health. Sequencing used central memory CD4+ T cells from blood. The V call is TRBV10-3, the J call TRBJ2-3, with TRBD1 matching 10 bases. The chain's CDR3 is CAIGTGEGDTQYF. DNA for the CDR3: TGTGCCATAGGGACAGGGGAAGGGGATACGCAGTATTTT.